This TCR beta chain was identified during a study of CD8 T cells in ankylosing spondylitis. Study results and limitations: The study identified a TCR beta motif of under ten highly homologous variants that appeared characteristic of ankylosing spondylitis blood. Relatively scarce in peripheral blood, disease-linked clones were CD8+.

This clonotype was seen only a few times. Its antigen is still unknown. As the method for making TCR beta libraries, quantitative 5'-RACE with molecular barcodes was used. TCRdb redid the calling of the 5' RACE reads with MiXCR, one entry per CDR3 protein. The sample contains under 550,000 distinct CDR3 sequences, roughly 26% of which appear only once. This CDR3 is built from 15 residues. Trimming at V came to 3 bases and at J to 3 bases, leaving 4 bases not matched to a gene. This chain connects TRBV12-3 or TRBV12-4 to TRBJ2-7; 11 nucleotides line up with TRBD1. The origin of this receptor is a male donor with ankylosing spondylitis. Sequencing was carried out using blood, either unsorted or a sorted T cell fraction (not recorded which). CDR3 nucleotides: TGTGCCAGCAGTTTTTCCGGGACAGGGGGCTACGAGCAGTACTTC. This encodes CASSFSGTGGYEQYF.